Listed here are 5 T cell receptor beta chains from one sample, sequenced in a study of vaccination effects on CD4 cells after COVID-19. Ahead of sequencing, the ViraFEST assay grew antigen-specific CD4+ T cells using viral peptide pools. Following 10 days of culture, CD4+ T cells were isolated. SARS-CoV-2 infected the person between March and December 2020, as confirmed by PCR. Sequencing was performed with immunoSEQ multiplex PCR; in TCRdb, only in-frame clones are kept and a portion is missing. In the table there are about 24,000 clones, around 69% of which are singletons. Which antigens these TCRs recognize remains unknown. The sequencing used CD4+ T cells from PBMCs cultured with SARS-CoV-2 spike peptides, collected before COVID-19 vaccination. The receptors here all came from a human donor who had a prior SARS-CoV-2 infection.

In regard to this clone: Sequence at one end of the junction differs from germline and may be a read error. The genes are TRBV7-7 and TRBJ2-5, with unresolved D. The CDR3 sequence is 13 residues long. Germline CDR1 SSHAT, CDR2 FNYEAQ (reference sequence). CDR3: CASSPYTQETQYF. For the CDR3, the DNA is TGTGCTAGCAGCCCATACACCCAAGAGACCCAGTACTTC.

J is TRBJ2-5 and V is TRBV7-9; possibly TRBD2 for D (6 bases). The V gene's germline CDR1 is SEHNR and CDR2 FQNEAQ (reference sequence). CDR3 size: 13 residues. The ends were cut back, 6 bases at V and 1 base at J, with 9 bases in the middle. CDR3 amino acids: CASSWTTQETQYF. The CDR3 DNA is TGTGCCAGCAGTTGGACTACCCAAGAGACCCAGTACTTC.

V is TRBV7-2 and J is TRBJ2-7; 14 bases line up with TRBD2. Germline lookup yields CDR1 SGHTA and CDR2 FQGNSA. This CDR3 is 15 amino acids long. V trimming: 10 bases; J trimming: 4 bases; junction bases outside the gene matches: 9. The CDR3, as DNA: TGTGCCACCTCCGGGACTAGCGGGAGTATGTACGAGCAGTACTTC. Its translation: CATSGTSGSMYEQYF.

This clone appeared a few times. J is TRBJ1-5 and V is TRBV28; the D is unclear. Trimming shortened V by 1 base and J by 6 bases, and 4 bases separated the two germline ends. Germline loops: CDR1 MDHEN, CDR2 SYDVKM. The CDR3 has 12 amino acids. This chain's CDR3 is CASSLYRQPQHF. In DNA form, the CDR3 reads TGTGCCAGCAGTTTATATCGTCAGCCCCAGCATTTT.

This clone turned up a few times. The rearrangement links TRBV30 to TRBJ1-1; a weak D match, TRBD1 (5 bases). Germline lookup yields CDR1 GTSNPN and CDR2 SVGIG (reference sequence). Trimming removed 1 base from V and 1 base from J, with 7 bases in between. The CDR3 consists of 13 residues. Here the CDR3 DNA reads TGTGCCTGGAGTGGACAGCCGAACACTGAAGCTTTCTTT. Translating gives CAWSGQPNTEAFF.